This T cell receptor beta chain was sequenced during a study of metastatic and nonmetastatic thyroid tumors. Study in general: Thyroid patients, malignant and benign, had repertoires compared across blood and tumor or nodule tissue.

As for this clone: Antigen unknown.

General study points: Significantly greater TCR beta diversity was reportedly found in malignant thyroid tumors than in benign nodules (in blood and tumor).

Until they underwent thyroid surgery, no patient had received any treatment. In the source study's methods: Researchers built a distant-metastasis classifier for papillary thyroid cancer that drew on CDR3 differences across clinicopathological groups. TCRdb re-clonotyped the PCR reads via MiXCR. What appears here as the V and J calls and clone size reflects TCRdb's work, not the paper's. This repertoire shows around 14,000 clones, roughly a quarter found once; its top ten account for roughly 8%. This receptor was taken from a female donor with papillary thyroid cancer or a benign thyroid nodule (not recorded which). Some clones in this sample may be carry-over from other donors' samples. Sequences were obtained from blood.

Here the CDR3 DNA reads TGTGCCAGTAGTATAGGGGTAAATGGCTACGAGCAGTACTTC. It is translated as CASSIGVNGYEQYF. The chain combines TRBV19 with TRBJ2-7; D not certain. Germline V gives CDR1 LNHDA, CDR2 SQIVND (reference sequence). The CDR3 has 14 amino acids. V lost 1 base and J lost 3, with 10 bases in between.